Presented here are 6 T cell receptor beta chains from one specimen sequenced in a study of T cell responses to AZD1222 COVID-19 vaccine (dated by TCRdb to about 2021). Library preparation employed the immunoSEQ multiplex PCR assay. TCRdb mirrors the immuneACCESS table, restricted to in-frame sequences. Some clones are absent from its copies; in checked studies, under half trace to an unresolved V gene, and the reason for the others is unknown. Within this sample are about 180,000 clones, with 85% to 90% of them counted one time only. Roughly 4.3% of the sample is taken by the ten largest. This specimen's time point label, interpreted: about 28 days (+/-7) after the second vaccine dose. The meaning of the sample's treatment or condition label: meningococcal conjugate vaccine given as trial control. Specimen: peripheral blood, collected 28 days after the second dose of the MenACWY control vaccine. These receptors were collected from an adult who received the MenACWY meningococcal vaccine as a control.

The chain joins TRBV12-3 or TRBV12-4 to TRBJ1-2, with 9 nucleotides matching TRBD1. This CDR3 has 13 residues. The ends lost 6 bases at V and 8 bases at J; junction bases unmatched: 7. The DNA of the CDR3 is TGTGCCAGCAGCCCTGGGACAGGGCGCGGCTACACCTTC. Translating it yields CASSPGTGRGYTF.

V and J are TRBV2 and TRBJ1-5, with TRBD1 as a possible D gene (5 bases). The CDR3 runs to 14 residues. Germline CDR1 SNHLY, CDR2 FYNNEI. The ends were cut back, 1 base at V and 7 bases at J, with 11 bases in the middle. Here the CDR3 DNA reads TGTGCCAGCAGTGAAGGGGCAGGGAAACAGCCCCAGCATTTT. It yields the protein CASSEGAGKQPQHF.

The CDR3 sequence: CATRLDSLGEKLFF. The DNA for the CDR3 is TGTGCCACCAGGTTGGACAGCTTAGGAGAAAAACTGTTTTTT. The chain recombines TRBV15 with TRBJ1-4; perhaps TRBD1 as D (6 bases). Trimming removed 6 bases from V and 8 bases from J, with 16 bases in between. The CDR3 consists of 14 residues. Germline lookup yields CDR1 LNHNV and CDR2 YYDKDF (reference sequence).

Only a few counts were recorded for this clone. The gene calls are TRBV7-2 and TRBJ2-2; no definite D call. CDR3 length: 13 amino acids. The V gene lost 2 bases and the J gene lost 3 bases, with 4 bases spanning the gap. Germline CDR1 and CDR2: SGHTA and FQGNSA. CDR3 amino acids: CASSLRDTGELFF. CDR3 bases: TGTGCCAGCAGCTTAAGGGACACCGGGGAGCTGTTTTTT.

A remark on this clone: The junction departs from the called germline gene at one end, perhaps through a read error. This chain joins TRBV28 and TRBJ2-7, with TRBD1 matching 10 bases. CDR3 length: 15 residues. The germline gives CDR1 MDHEN, CDR2 SYDVKM. The CDR3 reads CASSLGTGVLKVVRF. CDR3 in DNA: TGTGCCAGCAGTTTAGGGACAGGGGTTTTAAAGGTTGTTAGGTTC.

The V and J genes are TRBV3-1 (or the pseudogene TRBV3-2) and TRBJ2-7; D may be TRBD2 (7 bases). Deletions cut 6 bases from V and 0 bases from J, with 15 bases between. Per the germline V gene, CDR1 is LGHDT and CDR2 is YNNKEL (reference sequence). The CDR3 loop spans 15 amino acids. The CDR3 here is CASRGGDARSYEQYF. As DNA, the CDR3 is TGTGCCAGCAGAGGGGGGGACGCCCGCTCCTACGAGCAGTACTTC.